This T cell receptor beta chain was obtained from a study of PD-1 blockade in mismatch repair-deficient tumors. Three pembrolizumab responders had their TCRs sequenced. The repertoire was sequenced with immunoSEQ multiplex PCR; TCRdb's copy has only in-frame clones and lacks some. The profile covers over 100,000 clones, with over 60% appearing a single time and roughly 4.5% taken by the ten largest. V gave up 5 bases and J gave up 3 bases, with 11 bases separating them. CDR1 SGHRS and CDR2 YFSETQ come from the germline V gene. CDR3 length: 13 amino acids. The clonotype comes from an adult with mismatch repair-deficient cancer. The J gene is TRBJ1-2, the V gene TRBV5-1, with D tentatively TRBD1 (5 bases). The sample in question was peripheral blood, obtained approximately 14 months after starting pembrolizumab. The CDR3 reads CASRGGTDYGYTF. The CDR3 nucleotides read TGCGCCAGCAGGGGAGGGACGGACTATGGCTACACCTTC.